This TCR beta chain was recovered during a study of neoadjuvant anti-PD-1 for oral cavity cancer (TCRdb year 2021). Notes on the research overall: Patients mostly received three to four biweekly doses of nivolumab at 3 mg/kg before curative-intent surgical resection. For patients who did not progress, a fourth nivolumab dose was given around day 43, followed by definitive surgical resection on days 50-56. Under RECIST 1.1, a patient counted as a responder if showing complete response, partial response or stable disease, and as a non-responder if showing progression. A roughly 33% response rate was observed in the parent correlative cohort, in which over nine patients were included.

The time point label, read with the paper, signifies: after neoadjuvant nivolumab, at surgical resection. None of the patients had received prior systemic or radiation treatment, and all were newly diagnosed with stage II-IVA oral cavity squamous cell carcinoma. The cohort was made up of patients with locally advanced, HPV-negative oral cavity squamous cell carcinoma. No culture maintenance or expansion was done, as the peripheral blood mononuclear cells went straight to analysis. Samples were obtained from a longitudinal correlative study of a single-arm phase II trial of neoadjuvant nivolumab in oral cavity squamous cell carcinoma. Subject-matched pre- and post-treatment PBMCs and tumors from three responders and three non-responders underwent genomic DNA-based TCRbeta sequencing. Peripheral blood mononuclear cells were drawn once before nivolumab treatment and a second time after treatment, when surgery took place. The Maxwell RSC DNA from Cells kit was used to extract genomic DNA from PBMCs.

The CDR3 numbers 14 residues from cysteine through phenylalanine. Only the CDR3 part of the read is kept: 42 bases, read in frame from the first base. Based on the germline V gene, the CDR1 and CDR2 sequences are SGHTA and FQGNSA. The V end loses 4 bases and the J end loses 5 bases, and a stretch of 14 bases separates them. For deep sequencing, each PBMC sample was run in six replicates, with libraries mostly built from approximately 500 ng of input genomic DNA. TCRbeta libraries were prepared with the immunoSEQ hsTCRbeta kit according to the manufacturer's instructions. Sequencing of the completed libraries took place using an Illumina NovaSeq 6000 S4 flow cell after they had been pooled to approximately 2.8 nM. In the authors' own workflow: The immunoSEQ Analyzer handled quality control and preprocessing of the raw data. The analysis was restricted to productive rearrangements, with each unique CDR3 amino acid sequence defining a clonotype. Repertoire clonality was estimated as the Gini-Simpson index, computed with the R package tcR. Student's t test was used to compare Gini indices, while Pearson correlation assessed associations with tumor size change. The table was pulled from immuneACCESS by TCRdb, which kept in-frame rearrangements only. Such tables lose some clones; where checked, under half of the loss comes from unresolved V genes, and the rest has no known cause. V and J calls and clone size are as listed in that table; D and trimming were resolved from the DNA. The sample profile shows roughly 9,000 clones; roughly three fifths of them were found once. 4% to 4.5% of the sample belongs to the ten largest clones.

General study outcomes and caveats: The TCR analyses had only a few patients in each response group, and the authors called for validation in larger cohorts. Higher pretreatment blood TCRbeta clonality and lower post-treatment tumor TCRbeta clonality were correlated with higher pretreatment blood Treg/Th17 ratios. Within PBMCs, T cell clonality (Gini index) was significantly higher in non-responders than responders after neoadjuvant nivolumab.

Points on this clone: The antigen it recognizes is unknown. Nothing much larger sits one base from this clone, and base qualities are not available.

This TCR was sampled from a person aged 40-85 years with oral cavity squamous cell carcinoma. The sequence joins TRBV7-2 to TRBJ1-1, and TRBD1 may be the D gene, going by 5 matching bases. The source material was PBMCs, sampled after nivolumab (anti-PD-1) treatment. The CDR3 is CASSYRDQRTEAFF. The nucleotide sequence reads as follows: TGTGCCAGCAGCTACCGGGACCAAAGGACTGAAGCTTTCTTT.